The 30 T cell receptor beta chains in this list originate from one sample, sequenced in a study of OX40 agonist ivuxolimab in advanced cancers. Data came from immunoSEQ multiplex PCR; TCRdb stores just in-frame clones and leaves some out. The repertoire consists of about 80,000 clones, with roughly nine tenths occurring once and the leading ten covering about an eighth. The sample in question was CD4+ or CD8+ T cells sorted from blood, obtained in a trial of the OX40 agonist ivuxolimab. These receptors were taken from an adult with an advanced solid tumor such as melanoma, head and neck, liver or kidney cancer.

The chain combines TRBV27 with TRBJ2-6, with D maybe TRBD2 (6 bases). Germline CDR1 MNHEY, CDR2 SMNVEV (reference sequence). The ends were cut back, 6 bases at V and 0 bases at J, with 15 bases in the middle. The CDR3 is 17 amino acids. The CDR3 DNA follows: TGTGCCAGCAGGGCCGCGGGACTTTACTCTGGGGCCAACGTCCTGACTTTC. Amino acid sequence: CASRAAGLYSGANVLTF. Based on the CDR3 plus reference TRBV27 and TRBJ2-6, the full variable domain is EAQVTQNPRYLITVTGKKLTVTCSQNMNHEYMSWYRQDPGLGLRQIYYSMNVEVTDKGDVPEGYKVSRKEKRNFPLILESPSPNQTSLYFCASRAAGLYSGANVLTFGAGSRLTVL.

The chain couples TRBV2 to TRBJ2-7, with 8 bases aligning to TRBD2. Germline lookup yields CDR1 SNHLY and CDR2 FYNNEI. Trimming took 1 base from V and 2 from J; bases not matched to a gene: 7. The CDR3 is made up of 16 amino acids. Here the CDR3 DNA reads TGTGCCAGCAGTGAAGAGATTATAGCGGGGACCTACGAGCAGTACTTC. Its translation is CASSEEIIAGTYEQYF.

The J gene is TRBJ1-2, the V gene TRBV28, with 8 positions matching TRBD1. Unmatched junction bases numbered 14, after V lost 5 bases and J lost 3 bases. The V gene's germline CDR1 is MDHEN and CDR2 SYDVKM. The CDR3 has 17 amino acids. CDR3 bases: TGTGCCAGCAGTGCCGACCCCTCAGGGGGCCGGGACTATGGCTACACCTTC. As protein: CASSADPSGGRDYGYTF.

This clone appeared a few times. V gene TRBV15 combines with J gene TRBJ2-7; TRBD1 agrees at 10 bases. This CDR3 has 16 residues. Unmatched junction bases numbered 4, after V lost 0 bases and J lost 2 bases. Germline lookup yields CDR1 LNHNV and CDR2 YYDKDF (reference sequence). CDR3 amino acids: CATSRDRTGGTYEQYF. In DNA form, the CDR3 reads TGTGCCACCAGCAGAGATAGGACAGGGGGGACCTACGAGCAGTACTTC. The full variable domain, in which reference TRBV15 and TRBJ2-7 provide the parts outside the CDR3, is DAMVIQNPRYQVTQFGKPVTLSCSQTLNHNVMYWYQQKSSQAPKLLFHYYDKDFNNEADTPDNFQSRRPNTSFCFLDIRSPGLGDTAMYLCATSRDRTGGTYEQYFGPGTRLTVT.

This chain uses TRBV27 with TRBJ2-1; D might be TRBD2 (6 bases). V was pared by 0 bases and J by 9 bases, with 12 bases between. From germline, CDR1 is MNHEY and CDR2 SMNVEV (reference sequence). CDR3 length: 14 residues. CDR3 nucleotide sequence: TGTGCCAGCAGTTTATCACCCGGGGGAGGTGAGCAGTTCTTC. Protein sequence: CASSLSPGGGEQFF.

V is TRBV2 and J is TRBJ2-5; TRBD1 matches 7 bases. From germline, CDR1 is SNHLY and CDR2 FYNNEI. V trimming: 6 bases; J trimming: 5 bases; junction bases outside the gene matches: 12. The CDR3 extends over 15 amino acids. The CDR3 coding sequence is TGTGCCAGCAGGACAGGGAGAATAGCTCCGGAGACCCAGTACTTC. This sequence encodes CASRTGRIAPETQYF.

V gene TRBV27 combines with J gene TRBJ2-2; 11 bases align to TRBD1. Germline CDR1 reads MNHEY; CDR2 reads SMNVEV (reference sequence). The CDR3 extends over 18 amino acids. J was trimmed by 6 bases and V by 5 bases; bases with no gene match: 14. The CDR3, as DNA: TGTGCCAGCAGTACCGCGGACAGGGGGCGGTTGTTCCCCGGGGAGCTGTTTTTT. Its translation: CASSTADRGRLFPGELFF.

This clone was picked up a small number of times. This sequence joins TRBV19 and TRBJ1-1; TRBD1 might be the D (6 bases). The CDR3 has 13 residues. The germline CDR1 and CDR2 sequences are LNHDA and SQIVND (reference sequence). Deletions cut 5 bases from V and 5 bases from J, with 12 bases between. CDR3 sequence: CASSPTGSTEAFF. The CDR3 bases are TGTGCCAGTAGTCCCACAGGGAGTACTGAAGCTTTCTTT.

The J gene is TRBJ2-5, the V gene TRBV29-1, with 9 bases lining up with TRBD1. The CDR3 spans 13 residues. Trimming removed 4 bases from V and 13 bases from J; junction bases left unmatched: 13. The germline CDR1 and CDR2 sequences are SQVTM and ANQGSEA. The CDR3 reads CSVVEPGTGSSYF. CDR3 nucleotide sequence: TGCAGCGTTGTAGAACCCGGGACAGGGTCATCGTACTTC.

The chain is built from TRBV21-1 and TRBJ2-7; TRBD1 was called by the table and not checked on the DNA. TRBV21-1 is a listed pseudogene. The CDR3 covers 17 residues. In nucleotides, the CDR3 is TGTGCCAGCAGCAAAGGCTCCGCAGGGGGGAGCTCCTACGAGCAGTACTTC. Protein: CASSKGSAGGSSYEQYF.

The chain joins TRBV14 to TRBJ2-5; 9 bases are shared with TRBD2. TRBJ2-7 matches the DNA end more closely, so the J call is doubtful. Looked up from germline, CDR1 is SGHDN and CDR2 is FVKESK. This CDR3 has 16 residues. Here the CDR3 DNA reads TGTGCCAGCAGGGCGTCGGGGAGTAGCGGGAGATACGAGCAGTACTTC. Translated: CASRASGSSGRYEQYF.

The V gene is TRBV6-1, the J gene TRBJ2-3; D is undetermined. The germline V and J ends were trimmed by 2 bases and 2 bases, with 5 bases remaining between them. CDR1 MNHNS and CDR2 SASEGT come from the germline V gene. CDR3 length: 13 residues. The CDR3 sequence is CASSEQDTDTQYF. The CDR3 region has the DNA TGTGCCAGCAGTGAACAGGACACAGATACGCAGTATTTT.

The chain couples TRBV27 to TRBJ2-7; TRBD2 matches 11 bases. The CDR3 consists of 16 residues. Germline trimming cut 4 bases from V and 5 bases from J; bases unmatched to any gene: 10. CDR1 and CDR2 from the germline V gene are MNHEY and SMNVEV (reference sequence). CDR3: CASSWVAGGLIDEQYF. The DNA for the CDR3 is TGTGCCAGCAGTTGGGTAGCGGGAGGGTTGATCGACGAGCAGTACTTC.

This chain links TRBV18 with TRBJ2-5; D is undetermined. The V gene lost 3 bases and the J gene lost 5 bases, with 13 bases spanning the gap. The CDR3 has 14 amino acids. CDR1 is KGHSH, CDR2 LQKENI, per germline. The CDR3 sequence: CASSPPARSETQYF. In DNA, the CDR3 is TGTGCCAGCTCACCCCCCGCAAGGTCCGAGACCCAGTACTTC.

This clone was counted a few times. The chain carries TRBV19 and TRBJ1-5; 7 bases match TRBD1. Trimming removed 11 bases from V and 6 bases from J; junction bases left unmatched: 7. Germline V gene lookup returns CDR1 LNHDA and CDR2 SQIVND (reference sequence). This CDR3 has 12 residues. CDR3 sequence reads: CAEGTEFQPQHF. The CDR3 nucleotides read TGTGCCGAAGGGACAGAATTTCAGCCCCAGCATTTT. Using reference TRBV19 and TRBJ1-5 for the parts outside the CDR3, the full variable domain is DGGITQSPKYLFRKEGQNVTLSCEQNLNHDAMYWYRQDPGQGLRLIYYSQIVNDFQKGDIAEGYSVSREKKESFPLTVTSAQKNPTAFYLCAEGTEFQPQHFGDGTRLSIL.

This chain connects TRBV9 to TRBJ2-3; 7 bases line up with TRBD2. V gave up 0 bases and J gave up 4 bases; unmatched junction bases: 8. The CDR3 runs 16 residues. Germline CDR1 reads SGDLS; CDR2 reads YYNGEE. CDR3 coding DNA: TGTGCCAGCAGCGTAGCCCAGCGGGGTGGGGCAGATACGCAGTATTTT. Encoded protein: CASSVAQRGGADTQYF.

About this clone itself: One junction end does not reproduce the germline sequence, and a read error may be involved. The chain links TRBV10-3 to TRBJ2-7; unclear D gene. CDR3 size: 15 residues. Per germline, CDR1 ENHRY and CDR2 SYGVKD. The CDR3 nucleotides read TGTGCCAGCAGTTACTCACCGACAAGGAACGCCGAGCAGTACTTC. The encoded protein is CASSYSPTRNAEQYF.

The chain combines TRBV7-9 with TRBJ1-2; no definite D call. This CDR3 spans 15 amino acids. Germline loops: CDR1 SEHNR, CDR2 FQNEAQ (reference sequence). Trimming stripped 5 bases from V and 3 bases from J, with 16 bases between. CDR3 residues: CASSLLSEEYYGYTF. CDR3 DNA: TGTGCCAGCAGCCTGCTGAGTGAGGAATACTATGGCTACACCTTC.

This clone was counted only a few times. CDR3 residues: CASSIDRYTGELFF. CDR3 nucleotides: TGTGCCAGTAGTATAGATCGGTACACCGGGGAGCTGTTTTTT. The gene calls are TRBV19 and TRBJ2-2; unclear D gene. The germline V gene encodes CDR1 LNHDA and CDR2 SQIVND (reference sequence). This CDR3 is 14 amino acids long. Trimming took 0 bases from V and 3 from J, leaving 5 bases between them.

CDR3 amino acids: CASSPGDDLGYGYTF. The CDR3 nucleotides are TGTGCCAGCTCACCCGGGGACGATCTGGGCTATGGCTACACCTTC. The chain couples TRBV18 to TRBJ1-2, with D perhaps TRBD1 (5 bases). Trimming stripped 3 bases from V and 4 bases from J, with 15 bases between. CDR1 and CDR2 from the germline V gene are KGHSH and LQKENI. The CDR3 is 15 residues long.

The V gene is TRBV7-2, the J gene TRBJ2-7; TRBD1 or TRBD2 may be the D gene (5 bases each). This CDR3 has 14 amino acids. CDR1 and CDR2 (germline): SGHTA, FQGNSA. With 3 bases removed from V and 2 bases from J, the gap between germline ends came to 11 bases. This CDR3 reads CASSFKGSTYEQYF. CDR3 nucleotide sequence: TGTGCCAGCAGCTTCAAGGGGAGCACCTACGAGCAGTACTTC. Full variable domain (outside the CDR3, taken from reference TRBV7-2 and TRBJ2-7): GAGVSQSPSNKVTEKGKDVELRCDPISGHTALYWYRQSLGQGLEFLIYFQGNSAPDKSGLPSDRFSAERTGGSVSTLTIQRTQQEDSAVYLCASSFKGSTYEQYFGPGTRLTVT.

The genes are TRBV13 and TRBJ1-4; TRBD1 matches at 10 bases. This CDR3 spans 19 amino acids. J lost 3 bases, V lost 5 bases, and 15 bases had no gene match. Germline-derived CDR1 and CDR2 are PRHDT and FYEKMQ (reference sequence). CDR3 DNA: TGTGCCAGCAGCGTATCCCTGTCCGGGACAGGGGTAGCTAATGAAAAACTGTTTTTT. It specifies CASSVSLSGTGVANEKLFF.

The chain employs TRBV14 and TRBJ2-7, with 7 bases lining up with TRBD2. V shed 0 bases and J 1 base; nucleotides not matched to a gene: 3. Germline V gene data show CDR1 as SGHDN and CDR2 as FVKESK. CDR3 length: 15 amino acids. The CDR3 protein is CASSQDWGGSYEQYF. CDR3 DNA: TGTGCCAGCAGCCAAGACTGGGGGGGGTCCTACGAGCAGTACTTC.

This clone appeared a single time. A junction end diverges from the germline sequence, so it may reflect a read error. CDR3 sequence reads: CATSRDSGRAIF. CDR3 in DNA: TGTGCCACCAGCAGAGATAGCGGGAGGGCCATCTTC. The chain has TRBV15 and TRBJ2-4; 11 nucleotides line up with TRBD2. There are 12 residues in the CDR3. CDR1 is LNHNV and CDR2 is YYDKDF in the germline V gene (reference sequence).

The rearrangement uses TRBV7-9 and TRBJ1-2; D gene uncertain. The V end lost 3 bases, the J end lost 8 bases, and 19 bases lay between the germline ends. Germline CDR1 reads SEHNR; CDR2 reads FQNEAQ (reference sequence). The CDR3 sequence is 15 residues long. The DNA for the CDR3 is TGTGCCAGCAGCTTGGGCATCTCCTCGCCGGGAGGCTACACCTTC. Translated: CASSLGISSPGGYTF.

The CDR3 here is CASSARLFGDSPLHF. The DNA for the CDR3 is TGTGCCAGCAGTGCCCGTCTATTTGGGGATTCACCCCTCCACTTT. This chain joins TRBV27 and TRBJ1-6; D remains ambiguous. V was cut by 5 bases and J by 8 bases, with 16 bases left in between. Germline assignment: CDR1 MNHEY and CDR2 SMNVEV (reference sequence). This CDR3 comprises 15 residues.

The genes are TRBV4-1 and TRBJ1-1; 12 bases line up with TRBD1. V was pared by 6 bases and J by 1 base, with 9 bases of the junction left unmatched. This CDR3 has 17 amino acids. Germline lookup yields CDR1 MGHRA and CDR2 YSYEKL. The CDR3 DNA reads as TGCGCCAGCAGACCCGGGACAGGGGGCTTTTCGAACACTGAAGCTTTCTTT. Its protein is CASRPGTGGFSNTEAFF.

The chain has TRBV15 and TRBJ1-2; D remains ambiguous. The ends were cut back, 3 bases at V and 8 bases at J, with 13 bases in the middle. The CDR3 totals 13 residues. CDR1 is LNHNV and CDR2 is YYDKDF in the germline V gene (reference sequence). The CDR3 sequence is CATSSEPGSGYTF. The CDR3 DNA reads TGTGCCACCAGCAGTGAGCCGGGGAGCGGCTACACCTTC.

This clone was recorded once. The CDR3 region is CSVGEGTQPQHF. In DNA form, the CDR3 reads TGCAGCGTTGGAGAGGGTACTCAGCCCCAGCATTTT. The chain recombines TRBV29-1 with TRBJ1-5; D remains unclear. The germline CDR1 and CDR2 sequences are SQVTM and ANQGSEA. The length of the CDR3 is 12 residues. V lost 4 bases and J lost 6, with 10 bases in between.

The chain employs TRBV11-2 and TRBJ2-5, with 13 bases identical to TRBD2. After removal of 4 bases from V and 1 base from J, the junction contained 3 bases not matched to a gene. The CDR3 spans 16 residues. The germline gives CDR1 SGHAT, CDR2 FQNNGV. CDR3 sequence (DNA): TGTGCCAGCAGCTCCAGACTAGCGGGAGGCCAAGAGACCCAGTACTTC. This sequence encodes CASSSRLAGGQETQYF.